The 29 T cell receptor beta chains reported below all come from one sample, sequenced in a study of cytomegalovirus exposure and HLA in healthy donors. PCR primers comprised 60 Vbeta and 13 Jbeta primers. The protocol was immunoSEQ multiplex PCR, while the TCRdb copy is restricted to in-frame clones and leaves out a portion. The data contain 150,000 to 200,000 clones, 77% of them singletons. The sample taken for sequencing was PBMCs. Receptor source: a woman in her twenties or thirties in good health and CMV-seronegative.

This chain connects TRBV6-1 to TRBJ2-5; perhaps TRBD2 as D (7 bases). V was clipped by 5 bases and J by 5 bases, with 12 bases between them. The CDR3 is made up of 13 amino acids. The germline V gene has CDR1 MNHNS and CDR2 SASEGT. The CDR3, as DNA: TGTGCCAGCAGTACGGGGGGCCCGGAGACCCAGTACTTC. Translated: CASSTGGPETQYF.

The CDR3 DNA is TGTGCCAGCAGTCGGAACAGCCTCAAGCCCCAGCATTTT. As protein: CASSRNSLKPQHF. V gene TRBV28 combines with J gene TRBJ1-5; no firm D call. The CDR3 runs to 13 residues. Germline CDR1 is MDHEN and CDR2 is SYDVKM. V gave up 5 bases and J gave up 8 bases, with 13 bases separating them.

For the CDR3, the DNA is TGTGCCAGCAGACAAGCTAGCGGGGGTCACAATGAGCAGTTCTTC. It codes for CASRQASGGHNEQFF. The chain has TRBV2 and TRBJ2-1, with 10 bases lining up with TRBD2. The germline CDR1 and CDR2 sequences are SNHLY and FYNNEI. The J segment lost 5 bases and the V segment lost 6 bases, leaving 7 bases of the junction unmatched. This CDR3 has 15 amino acids.

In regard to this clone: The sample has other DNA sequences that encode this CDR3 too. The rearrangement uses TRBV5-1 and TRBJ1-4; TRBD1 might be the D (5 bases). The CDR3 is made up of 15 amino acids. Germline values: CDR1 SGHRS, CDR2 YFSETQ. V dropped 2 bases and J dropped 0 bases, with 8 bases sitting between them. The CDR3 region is CASSLGGATNEKLFF. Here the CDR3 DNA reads TGCGCCAGCAGCTTAGGAGGGGCAACTAATGAAAAACTGTTTTTT.

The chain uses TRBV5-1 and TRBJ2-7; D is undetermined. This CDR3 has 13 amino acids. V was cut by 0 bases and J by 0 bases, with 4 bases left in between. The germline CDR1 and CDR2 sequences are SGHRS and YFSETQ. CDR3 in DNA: TGCGCCAGCAGCTTGGGGAGCTCCTACGAGCAGTACTTC. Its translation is CASSLGSSYEQYF.

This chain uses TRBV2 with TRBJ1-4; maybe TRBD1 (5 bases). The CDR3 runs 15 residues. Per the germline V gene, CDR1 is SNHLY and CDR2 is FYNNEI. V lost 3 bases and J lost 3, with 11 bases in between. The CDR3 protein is CASSDRTTSNEKLFF. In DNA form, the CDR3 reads TGTGCCAGCAGTGACCGGACAACCTCTAATGAAAAACTGTTTTTT.

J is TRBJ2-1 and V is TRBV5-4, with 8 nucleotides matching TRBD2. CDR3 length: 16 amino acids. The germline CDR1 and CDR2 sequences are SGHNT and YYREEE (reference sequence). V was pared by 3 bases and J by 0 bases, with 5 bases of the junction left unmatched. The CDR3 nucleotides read TGTGCCAGCAGCTCCCTAGCGGGTAGCTCCTACAATGAGCAGTTCTTC. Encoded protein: CASSSLAGSSYNEQFF.

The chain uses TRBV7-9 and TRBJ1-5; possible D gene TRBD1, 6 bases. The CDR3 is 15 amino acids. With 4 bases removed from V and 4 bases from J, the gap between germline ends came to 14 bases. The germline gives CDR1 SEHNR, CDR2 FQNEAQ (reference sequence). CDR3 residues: CASSSTDSTNQPQHF. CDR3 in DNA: TGTGCCAGCAGCTCCACGGACAGTACTAATCAGCCCCAGCATTTT.

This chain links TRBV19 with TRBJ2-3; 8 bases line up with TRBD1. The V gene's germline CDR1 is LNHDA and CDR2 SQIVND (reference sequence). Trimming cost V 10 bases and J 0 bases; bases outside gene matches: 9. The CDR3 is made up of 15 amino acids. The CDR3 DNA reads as TGTGCCACATCACCCGGGACAGGAAGCACAGATACGCAGTATTTT. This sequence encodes CATSPGTGSTDTQYF.

DNA of the CDR3: TGTGCCACCAGCAGAGAGTGGGGGGCTGAAGCTTTCTTT. Encoded protein: CATSREWGAEAFF. The chain is built from TRBV15 and TRBJ1-1; maybe TRBD1 (5 bases). Germline V gene data show CDR1 as LNHNV and CDR2 as YYDKDF (reference sequence). This CDR3 has 13 residues. Trimming shortened V by 0 bases and J by 6 bases, and 8 bases separated the two germline ends.

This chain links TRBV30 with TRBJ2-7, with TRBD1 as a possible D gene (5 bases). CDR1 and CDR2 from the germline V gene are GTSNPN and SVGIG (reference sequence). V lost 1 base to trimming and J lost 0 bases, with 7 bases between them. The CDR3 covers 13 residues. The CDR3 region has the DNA TGTGCCTGGAGTGCGACAGTCTCCTACGAGCAGTACTTC. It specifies CAWSATVSYEQYF.

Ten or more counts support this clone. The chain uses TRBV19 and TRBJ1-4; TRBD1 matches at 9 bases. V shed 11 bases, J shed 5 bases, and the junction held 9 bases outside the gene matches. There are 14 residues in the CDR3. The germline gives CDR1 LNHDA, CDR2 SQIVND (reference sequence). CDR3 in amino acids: CAPKGQGANEKLFF. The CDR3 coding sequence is TGTGCCCCAAAGGGACAGGGAGCAAATGAAAAACTGTTTTTT.

The DNA of the CDR3 is TGTGCCAGCCACGGGGTTCAATCCTACGAGCAGTACTTC. This encodes CASHGVQSYEQYF. The chain recombines TRBV27 with TRBJ2-7; D is perhaps TRBD2 (5 bases). The CDR3 consists of 13 residues. V was trimmed by 8 bases and J by 1 base, leaving 12 bases between them. Germline-derived CDR1 and CDR2 are MNHEY and SMNVEV (reference sequence).

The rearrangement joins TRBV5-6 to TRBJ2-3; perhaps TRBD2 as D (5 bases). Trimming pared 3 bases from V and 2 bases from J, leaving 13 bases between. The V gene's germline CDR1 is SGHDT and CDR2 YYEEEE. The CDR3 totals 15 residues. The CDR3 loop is CASSYGLESTDTQYF. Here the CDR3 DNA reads TGTGCCAGCAGCTACGGACTGGAATCCACAGATACGCAGTATTTT.

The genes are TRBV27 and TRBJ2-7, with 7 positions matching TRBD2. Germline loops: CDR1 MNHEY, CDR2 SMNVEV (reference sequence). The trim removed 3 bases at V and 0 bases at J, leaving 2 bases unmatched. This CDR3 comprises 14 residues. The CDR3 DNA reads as TGTGCCAGCAGTTTCGCTAGCGGCTCCTACGAGCAGTACTTC. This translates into CASSFASGSYEQYF.

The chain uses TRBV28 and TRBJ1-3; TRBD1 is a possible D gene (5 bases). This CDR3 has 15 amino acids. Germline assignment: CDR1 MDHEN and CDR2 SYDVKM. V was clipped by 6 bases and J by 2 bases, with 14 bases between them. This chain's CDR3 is CASRDGGLAGNTIYF. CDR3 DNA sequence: TGTGCCAGCAGGGACGGGGGGTTAGCTGGAAACACCATATATTTT.

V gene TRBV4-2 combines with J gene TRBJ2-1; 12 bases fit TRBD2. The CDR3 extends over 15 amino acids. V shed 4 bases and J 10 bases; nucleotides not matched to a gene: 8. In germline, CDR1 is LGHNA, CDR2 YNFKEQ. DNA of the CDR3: TGTGCCAGCAGCCCGCTAGCGGGAGGGCCTCAGGAGCAGTTCTTC. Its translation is CASSPLAGGPQEQFF.

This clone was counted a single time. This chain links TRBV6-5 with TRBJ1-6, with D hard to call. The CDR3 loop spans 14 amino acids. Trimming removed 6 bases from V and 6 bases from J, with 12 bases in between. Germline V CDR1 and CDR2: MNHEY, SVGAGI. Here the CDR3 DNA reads TGTGCCAGCAGGCACCGGACTCCTAATTCACCCCTCCACTTT. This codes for CASRHRTPNSPLHF.

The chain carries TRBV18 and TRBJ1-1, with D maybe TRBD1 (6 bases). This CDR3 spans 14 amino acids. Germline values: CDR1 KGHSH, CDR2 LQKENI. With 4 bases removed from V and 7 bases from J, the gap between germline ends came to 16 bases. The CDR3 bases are TGTGCCAGCTCACGGGATACAGGGTTAAGTGAAGCTTTCTTT. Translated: CASSRDTGLSEAFF.

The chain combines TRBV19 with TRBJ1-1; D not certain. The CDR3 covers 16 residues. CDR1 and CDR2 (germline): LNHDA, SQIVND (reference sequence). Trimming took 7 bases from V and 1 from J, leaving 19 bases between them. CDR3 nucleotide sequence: TGTGCCAGTACGTCCTGGAGAGGCGGCTGGAACACTGAAGCTTTCTTT. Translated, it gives CASTSWRGGWNTEAFF.

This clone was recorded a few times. This chain's CDR3 is CASSLGHTYEQYF. Here the CDR3 DNA reads TGTGCCAGCAGCTTAGGCCACACCTACGAGCAGTACTTC. V is TRBV7-2 and J is TRBJ2-7; D is unclear. Trimming stripped 1 base from V and 2 bases from J, with 6 bases between. The germline gives CDR1 SGHTA, CDR2 FQGNSA. The CDR3 runs to 13 residues.

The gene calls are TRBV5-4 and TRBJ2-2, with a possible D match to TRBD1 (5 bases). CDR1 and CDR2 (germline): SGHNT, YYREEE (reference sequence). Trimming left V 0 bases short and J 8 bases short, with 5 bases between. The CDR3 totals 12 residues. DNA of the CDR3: TGTGCCAGCAGCTTGGGACAGGGGGAGCTGTTTTTT. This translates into CASSLGQGELFF.

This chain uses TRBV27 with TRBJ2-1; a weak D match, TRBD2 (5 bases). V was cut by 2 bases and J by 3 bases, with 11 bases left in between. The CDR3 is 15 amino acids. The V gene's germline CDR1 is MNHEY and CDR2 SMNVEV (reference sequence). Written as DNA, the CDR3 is TGTGCCAGCAGTTTAAGAGGGAGTGTCTACAATGAGCAGTTCTTC. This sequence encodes CASSLRGSVYNEQFF.

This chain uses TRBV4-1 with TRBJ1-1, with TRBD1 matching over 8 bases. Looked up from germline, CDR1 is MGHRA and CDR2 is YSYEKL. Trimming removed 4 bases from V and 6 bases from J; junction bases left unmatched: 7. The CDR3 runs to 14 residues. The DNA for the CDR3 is TGCGCCAGCAGCCGCCAAGACAGGGGCTCTGAAGCTTTCTTT. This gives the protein CASSRQDRGSEAFF.

The CDR3 loop reads CASSLGRAGRNQPQHF. CDR3 nucleotide sequence: TGCGCCAGCAGCCTAGGTCGGGCAGGGCGAAACCAGCCCCAGCATTTT. V usage is TRBV23-1 and J usage is TRBJ1-5; D might be TRBD1 (5 bases). TRBV23-1 is noted as an ORF with a role that remains uncertain. The CDR3 contains 16 residues. Trimming stripped 6 bases from V and 7 bases from J, with 22 bases between.

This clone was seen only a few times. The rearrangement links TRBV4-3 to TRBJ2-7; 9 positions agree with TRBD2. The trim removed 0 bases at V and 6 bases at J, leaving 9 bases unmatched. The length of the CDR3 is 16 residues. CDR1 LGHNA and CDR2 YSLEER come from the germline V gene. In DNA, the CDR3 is TGCGCCAGCAGCCAAGAGGCGTCTAGCGGGATTAGCGAGCAGTACTTC. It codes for CASSQEASSGISEQYF.

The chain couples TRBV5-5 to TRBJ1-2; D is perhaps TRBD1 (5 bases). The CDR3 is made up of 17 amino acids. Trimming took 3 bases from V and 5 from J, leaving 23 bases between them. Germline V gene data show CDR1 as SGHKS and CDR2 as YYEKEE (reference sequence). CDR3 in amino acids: CASSSVRPGLMGYGYTF. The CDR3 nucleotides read TGTGCCAGCAGCTCTGTCAGGCCAGGGCTAATGGGTTATGGCTACACCTTC.

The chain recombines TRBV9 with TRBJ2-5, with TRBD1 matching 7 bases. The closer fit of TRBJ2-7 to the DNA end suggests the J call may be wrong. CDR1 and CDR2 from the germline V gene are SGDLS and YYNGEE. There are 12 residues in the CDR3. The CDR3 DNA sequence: TGTGCCAGCAGCGCTCCAGGGGGCGAGCAGTACTTC. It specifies CASSAPGGEQYF.

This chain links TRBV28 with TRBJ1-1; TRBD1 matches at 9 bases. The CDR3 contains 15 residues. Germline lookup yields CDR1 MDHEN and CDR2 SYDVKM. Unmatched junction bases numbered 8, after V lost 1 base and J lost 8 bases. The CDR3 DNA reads TGTGCCAGCAGTTTATCCACACGGGACAGGGAAGAAGCTTTCTTT. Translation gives CASSLSTRDREEAFF.